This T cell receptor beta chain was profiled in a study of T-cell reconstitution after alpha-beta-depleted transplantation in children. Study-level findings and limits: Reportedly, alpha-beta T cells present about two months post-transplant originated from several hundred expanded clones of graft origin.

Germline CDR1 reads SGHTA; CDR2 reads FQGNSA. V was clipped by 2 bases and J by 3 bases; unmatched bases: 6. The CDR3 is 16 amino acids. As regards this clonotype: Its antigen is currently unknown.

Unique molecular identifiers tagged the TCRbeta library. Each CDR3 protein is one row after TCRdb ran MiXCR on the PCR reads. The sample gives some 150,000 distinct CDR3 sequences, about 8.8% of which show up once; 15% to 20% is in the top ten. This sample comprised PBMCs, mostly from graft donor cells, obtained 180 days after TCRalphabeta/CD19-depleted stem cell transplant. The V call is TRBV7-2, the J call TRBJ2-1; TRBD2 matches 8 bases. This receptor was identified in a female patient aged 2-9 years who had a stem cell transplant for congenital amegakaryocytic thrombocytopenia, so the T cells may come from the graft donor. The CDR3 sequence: CASSLSPSGYYNEQFF. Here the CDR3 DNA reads TGTGCCAGCAGCTTATCCCCTAGCGGGTACTACAATGAGCAGTTCTTC.